A selection of T cell receptor beta chains follows, all from one sample in a study of T cell changes during pregnancy in multiple sclerosis. TCRdb keeps only in-frame clones here, not all; method: immunoSEQ multiplex PCR. Of more than 85,000 clones in the sample, 85% to 95% are singletons; the top ten hold 0.9%. Material: peripheral blood, obtained before pregnancy. Receptors were obtained from a female donor with multiple sclerosis, enrolled in a pregnancy study. Each CDR3 is given with its conserved first and last residue. The order of the fields is CDR3 length, J gene, clone size, V gene, D gene, CDR3 protein, CDR3 DNA. A D gene is named only where the DNA matches it firmly. The listing skips clone size in some rows; elsewhere it reads once, few, many or a size class.

>14|TRBJ2-1|.|TRBV5-1|TRBD2
CASSTGTILNEQFF
TGCGCCAGCAGCACCGGGACTATCCTCAATGAGCAGTTCTTC
>16|TRBJ1-4|.|TRBV5-4|.
CASSLAGSGTNEKLFF
TGTGCCAGCAGCTTGGCCGGTTCGGGAACTAATGAAAAACTGTTTTTT
>17|TRBJ2-7|.|TRBV19|TRBD1
CASSINLFRDRGNEQYF
TGTGCCAGTAGTATAAACTTATTCCGGGACAGGGGAAACGAGCAGTACTTC
>13|TRBJ1-1|once|TRBV29-1|.
CSVAGVLGTEAFF
TGCAGCGTTGCAGGGGTCCTGGGGACTGAAGCTTTCTTT
>12|TRBJ1-4|.|TRBV10-3|.
CAISEPGGKLFF
TGTGCCATCAGTGAGCCGGGGGGAAAACTGTTTTTT
>15|TRBJ2-7|once|TRBV27|TRBD1
CASSFRDRVEYEQYF
TGTGCCAGCAGTTTTCGGGACAGGGTTGAATACGAGCAGTACTTC
>17|TRBJ2-1|.|TRBV7-8|TRBD2
CASSLVRASGRDNEQFF
TGTGCCAGCAGCTTAGTCCGAGCTAGCGGGAGGGACAATGAGCAGTTCTTC
>12|TRBJ1-2|.|TRBV12-5|.
CASGLTDYGYTF
TGTGCTAGTGGTTTGACGGACTATGGCTACACCTTC
>14|TRBJ2-7|.|TRBV5-1|TRBD2
CASSLLAGPYEQYF
TGCGCCAGCAGCTTACTAGCGGGTCCCTACGAGCAGTACTTC
>14|TRBJ2-7|.|TRBV7-2|.
CASSLGPVSYEQYF
TGTGCCAGCAGCTTAGGGCCAGTCTCCTACGAGCAGTACTTC
>12|TRBJ1-2|.|TRBV30|TRBD1
CAWRTGLYGYTF
TGTGCCTGGCGGACAGGGCTGTATGGCTACACCTTC
>18|TRBJ2-1|once|TRBV2|TRBD1
CASRDTGVGPESYNEQFF
TGTGCCAGCAGGGACACAGGGGTGGGTCCCGAATCCTACAATGAGCAGTTCTTC
>14|TRBJ1-2|.|TRBV7-6|TRBD1
CASSPQGENYGYTF
TGTGCCAGCAGCCCCCAGGGGGAGAACTATGGCTACACCTTC
>11|TRBJ1-1|.|TRBV19|.
CASSIQSEAFF
TGTGCCAGTAGTATACAGTCTGAAGCTTTCTTT
>18|TRBJ1-5|.|TRBV5-7|TRBD1
CASSLVGQGAQGNQPQHF
TGTGCCAGCAGCTTGGTGGGACAGGGGGCGCAGGGCAATCAGCCCCAGCATTTT
>11|TRBJ2-3|.|TRBV29-1|.
CSVEVKQSQYF
TGCAGCGTTGAAGTGAAGCAATCGCAGTATTTT
>15|TRBJ1-3|.|TRBV4-3|TRBD1
CASSPDRGDGNTIYF
TGCGCCAGCAGCCCGGACAGGGGCGACGGAAACACCATATATTTT
>15|TRBJ2-2|once|TRBV5-4|TRBD1
CASSPTGANTGELFF
TGTGCCAGCAGTCCCACAGGGGCGAACACCGGGGAGCTGTTTTTT
>13|TRBJ2-7|.|TRBV2|.
CASSDSGFNEQYF
TGTGCCAGCAGTGACTCAGGGTTCAACGAGCAGTACTTC
>15|TRBJ2-7|.|TRBV27|TRBD1
CASIGQGSRSYEQYF
TGTGCCAGCATCGGACAGGGAAGCAGATCCTACGAGCAGTACTTC
>15|TRBJ2-7|.|TRBV9|TRBD2
CASSVEAGEEHEQYF
TGTGCCAGCAGCGTAGAGGCGGGGGAAGAACACGAGCAGTACTTC
>13|TRBJ2-7|.|TRBV10-1|.
CASSEGATYEQYF
TGCGCCAGCAGTGAGGGGGCTACCTACGAGCAGTACTTC
>13|TRBJ1-1|.|TRBV6-6|.
CASSYLVNTEAFF
TGTGCCAGCAGTTACCTAGTGAACACTGAAGCTTTCTTT
>13|TRBJ1-5|.|TRBV28|TRBD1
CASSDRGYQPQHF
TGTGCCAGCTCGGACAGGGGATATCAGCCCCAGCATTTT
>16|TRBJ2-1|.|TRBV7-9|.
CASSLEFGGSYNEQFF
TGTGCCAGCAGCTTAGAATTCGGGGGCTCCTACAATGAGCAGTTCTTC
>13|TRBJ2-5|.|TRBV27|.
CASSSNREETQYF
TGTGCCAGCAGTTCTAACAGGGAAGAGACCCAGTACTTC
>17|TRBJ2-1|.|TRBV15|TRBD2
CATSRGWLAGNYNEQFF
TGTGCCACCAGCAGAGGATGGCTAGCGGGTAACTACAATGAGCAGTTCTTC
>15|TRBJ1-1|.|TRBV19|.
CASSINRDMNTEAFF
TGTGCCAGTAGCATCAACAGGGATATGAACACTGAAGCTTTCTTT
>16|TRBJ1-2|.|TRBV27|TRBD1
CASQAGTGWKDYGYTF
TGTGCCAGCCAGGCCGGGACAGGGTGGAAGGACTATGGCTACACCTTC
>16|TRBJ2-3|.|TRBV5-1|TRBD2
CASSLGLAGSTDTQYF
TGCGCCAGCAGCTTGGGACTAGCGGGAAGCACAGATACGCAGTATTTT
>16|TRBJ2-7|.|TRBV7-2|TRBD1
CASSSIPPDRAHEQYF
TGTGCCAGCAGCTCAATTCCCCCGGACAGGGCCCACGAGCAGTACTTC
>12|TRBJ2-1|once|TRBV27|.
CASSATRNEQFF
TGTGCCAGCAGTGCGACAAGGAACGAGCAGTTCTTC
>14|TRBJ2-1|once|TRBV4-1|TRBD2
CASSHPGLADEQFF
TGCGCCAGCAGCCACCCCGGACTAGCTGATGAGCAGTTCTTC
>16|TRBJ2-2|.|TRBV27|TRBD1
CASSSGTGVGTGELFF
TGTGCCAGCAGTTCCGGGACAGGGGTTGGAACCGGGGAGCTGTTTTTT
>16|TRBJ2-3|.|TRBV7-2|TRBD2
CASSSGLAEITDTQYF
TGTGCCAGCAGCTCGGGCCTAGCGGAGATCACAGATACGCAGTATTTT
>14|TRBJ1-1|.|TRBV10-1|.
CASRLCRVSAEAFF
TGCGCCAGCAGACTTTGCAGGGTCAGCGCTGAAGCTTTCTTT
>12|TRBJ2-3|.|TRBV30|.
CAWSFLSDTQYF
TGTGCCTGGAGTTTTCTATCAGATACGCAGTATTTT
>11|TRBJ2-1|.|TRBV29-1|.
CSVEPGRGQFF
TGCAGCGTTGAACCTGGCCGAGGGCAGTTCTTC
>15|TRBJ2-3|.|TRBV4-2|TRBD2
CASSQAAGGADTQYF
TGTGCCAGCAGCCAAGCAGCGGGAGGGGCAGATACGCAGTATTTT
>19|TRBJ1-3|.|TRBV27|.
CASSLGGAREGKPGNTIYF
TGTGCCAGCAGTTTAGGGGGGGCCAGGGAAGGAAAACCCGGAAACACCATATATTTT
>17|TRBJ2-3|.|TRBV5-4|.
CASSLGRGGPSTDTQYF
TGTGCCAGCAGCTTGGGGAGGGGCGGGCCGAGCACAGATACGCAGTATTTT
>15|TRBJ2-3|.|TRBV10-1|TRBD1
CASTGTGGRTDTQYF
TGCGCCAGCACCGGGACAGGGGGCAGGACAGATACGCAGTATTTT
>13|TRBJ1-1|.|TRBV5-1|.
CASSWLGGTEAFF
TGCGCCAGCAGCTGGTTAGGGGGCACTGAAGCTTTCTTT
>16|TRBJ1-2|.|TRBV4-1|TRBD1
CASSQDMGTGNYGYTF
TGCGCCAGCAGCCAAGATATGGGGACAGGAAACTATGGCTACACCTTC
>13|TRBJ1-2|.|TRBV30|.
CAWSVQSLLGYTF
TGTGCCTGGAGTGTACAGTCGCTCCTTGGCTACACCTTC
>16|TRBJ2-3|.|TRBV7-9|.
CASSLWQASSTDTQYF
TGTGCCAGCAGCTTGTGGCAGGCTTCCTCCACAGATACGCAGTATTTT
>14|TRBJ2-3|.|TRBV6-5|.
CASSSFTSTDTQYF
TGTGCCAGCAGTTCGTTCACTAGCACAGATACGCAGTATTTT
>14|TRBJ1-5|.|TRBV7-8|.
CASSLGQGNQPQHF
TGTGCCAGCAGCTTAGGACAGGGCAATCAGCCCCAGCATTTT
>15|TRBJ2-2|.|TRBV6-4|TRBD1
CASSRGQGAAGELFF
TGTGCCAGCAGCCGCGGACAGGGGGCGGCGGGGGAGCTGTTTTTT
>14|TRBJ2-7|.|TRBV5-1|.
CASSLALGVYEQYF
TGCGCCAGCAGCTTGGCCCTGGGCGTATACGAGCAGTACTTC
>13|TRBJ2-7|.|TRBV7-3|TRBD1
CASSAGTVHEQYF
TGTGCCAGCAGCGCCGGGACAGTGCACGAGCAGTACTTC
>12|TRBJ1-2|.|TRBV5-3|.
CARSWGQYGYTF
TGTGCCAGAAGCTGGGGACAATATGGCTACACCTTC
>15|TRBJ1-1|.|TRBV9|.
CASSVAQGYGTEAFF
TGTGCCAGCAGCGTAGCTCAGGGTTACGGCACTGAAGCTTTCTTT